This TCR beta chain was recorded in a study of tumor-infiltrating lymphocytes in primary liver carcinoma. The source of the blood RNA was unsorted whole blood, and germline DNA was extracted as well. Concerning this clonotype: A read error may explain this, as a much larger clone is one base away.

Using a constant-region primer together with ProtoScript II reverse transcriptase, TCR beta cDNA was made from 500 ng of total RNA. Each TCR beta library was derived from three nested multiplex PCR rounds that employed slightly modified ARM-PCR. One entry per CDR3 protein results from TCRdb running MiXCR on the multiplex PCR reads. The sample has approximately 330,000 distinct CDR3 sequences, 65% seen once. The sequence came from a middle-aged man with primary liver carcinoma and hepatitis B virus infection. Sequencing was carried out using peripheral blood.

This chain's CDR3 is CAIRTSRSPDTQYF. CDR3 sequence (DNA): TGTGCCATCAGAACTAGCAGGAGCCCAGATACGCAGTATTTT. V is TRBV10-3 and J is TRBJ2-3; D is perhaps TRBD2 (6 bases). The CDR3 is 14 amino acids. CDR1 and CDR2 from the germline V gene are ENHRY and SYGVKD. Trimming took 6 bases from V and 4 from J, leaving 14 bases between them.